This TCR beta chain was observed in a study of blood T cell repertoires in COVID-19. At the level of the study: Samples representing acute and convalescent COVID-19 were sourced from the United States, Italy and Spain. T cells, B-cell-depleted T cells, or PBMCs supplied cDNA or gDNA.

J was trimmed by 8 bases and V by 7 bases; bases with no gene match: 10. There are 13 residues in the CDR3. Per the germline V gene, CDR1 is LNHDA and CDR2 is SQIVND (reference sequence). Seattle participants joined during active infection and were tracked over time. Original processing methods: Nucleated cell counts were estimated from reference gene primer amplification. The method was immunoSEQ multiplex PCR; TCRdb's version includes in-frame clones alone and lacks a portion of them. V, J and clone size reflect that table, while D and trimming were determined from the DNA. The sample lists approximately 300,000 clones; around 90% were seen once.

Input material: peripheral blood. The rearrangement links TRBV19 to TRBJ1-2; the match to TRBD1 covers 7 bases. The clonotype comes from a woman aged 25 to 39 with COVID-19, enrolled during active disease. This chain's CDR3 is CASTGQVGWGYTF. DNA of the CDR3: TGTGCCAGTACCGGACAGGTCGGGTGGGGCTACACCTTC.